This T cell receptor (beta chain) was captured by sequencing in a study of blood T cell repertoires in COVID-19. As to this clone: This specimen includes other DNA sequences encoding the same CDR3.

In the authors' workflow: Nucleated cell number was recorded as an estimate derived from reference gene primer amplification. Sequenced by immunoSEQ multiplex PCR; TCRdb stores in-frame clones only, minus some. V and J calls and clone size come straight from that table; D and trimming were deduced from the DNA. The sample lists around 200,000 clones, over 70% occurring once. Trimming took 9 bases from V and 4 from J, leaving 12 bases between them. This CDR3 has 13 amino acids. Per the germline V gene, CDR1 is KGHDR and CDR2 is SFDVKD. The sequence derives from a woman between 40 and 55 years old with COVID-19, enrolled during active disease. The rearrangement links TRBV24-1 to TRBJ2-1, with a tentative D call TRBD2 (5 bases). The specimen sequenced was peripheral blood. The CDR3 spells CATGSGAYNEQFF. CDR3 sequence (DNA): TGTGCCACCGGGAGCGGTGCTTACAATGAGCAGTTCTTC.